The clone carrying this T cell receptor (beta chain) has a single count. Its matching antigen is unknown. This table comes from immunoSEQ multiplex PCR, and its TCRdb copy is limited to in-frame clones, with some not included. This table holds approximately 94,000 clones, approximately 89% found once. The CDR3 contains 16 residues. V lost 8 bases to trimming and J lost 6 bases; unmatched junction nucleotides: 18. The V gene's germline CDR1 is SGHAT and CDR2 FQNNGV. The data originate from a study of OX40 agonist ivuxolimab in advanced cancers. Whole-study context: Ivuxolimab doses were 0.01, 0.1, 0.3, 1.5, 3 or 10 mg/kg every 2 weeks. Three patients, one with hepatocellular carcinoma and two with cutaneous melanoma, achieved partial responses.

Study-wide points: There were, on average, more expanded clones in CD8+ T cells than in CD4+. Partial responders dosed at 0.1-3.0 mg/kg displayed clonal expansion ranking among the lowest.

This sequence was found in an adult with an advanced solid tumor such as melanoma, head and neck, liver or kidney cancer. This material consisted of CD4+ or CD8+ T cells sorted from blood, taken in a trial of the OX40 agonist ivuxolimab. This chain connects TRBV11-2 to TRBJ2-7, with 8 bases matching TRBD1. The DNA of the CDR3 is TGTGCCAGCGGACTTAAAAGGACAGGGAATGTATTCGAGCAGTACTTC. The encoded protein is CASGLKRTGNVFEQYF.